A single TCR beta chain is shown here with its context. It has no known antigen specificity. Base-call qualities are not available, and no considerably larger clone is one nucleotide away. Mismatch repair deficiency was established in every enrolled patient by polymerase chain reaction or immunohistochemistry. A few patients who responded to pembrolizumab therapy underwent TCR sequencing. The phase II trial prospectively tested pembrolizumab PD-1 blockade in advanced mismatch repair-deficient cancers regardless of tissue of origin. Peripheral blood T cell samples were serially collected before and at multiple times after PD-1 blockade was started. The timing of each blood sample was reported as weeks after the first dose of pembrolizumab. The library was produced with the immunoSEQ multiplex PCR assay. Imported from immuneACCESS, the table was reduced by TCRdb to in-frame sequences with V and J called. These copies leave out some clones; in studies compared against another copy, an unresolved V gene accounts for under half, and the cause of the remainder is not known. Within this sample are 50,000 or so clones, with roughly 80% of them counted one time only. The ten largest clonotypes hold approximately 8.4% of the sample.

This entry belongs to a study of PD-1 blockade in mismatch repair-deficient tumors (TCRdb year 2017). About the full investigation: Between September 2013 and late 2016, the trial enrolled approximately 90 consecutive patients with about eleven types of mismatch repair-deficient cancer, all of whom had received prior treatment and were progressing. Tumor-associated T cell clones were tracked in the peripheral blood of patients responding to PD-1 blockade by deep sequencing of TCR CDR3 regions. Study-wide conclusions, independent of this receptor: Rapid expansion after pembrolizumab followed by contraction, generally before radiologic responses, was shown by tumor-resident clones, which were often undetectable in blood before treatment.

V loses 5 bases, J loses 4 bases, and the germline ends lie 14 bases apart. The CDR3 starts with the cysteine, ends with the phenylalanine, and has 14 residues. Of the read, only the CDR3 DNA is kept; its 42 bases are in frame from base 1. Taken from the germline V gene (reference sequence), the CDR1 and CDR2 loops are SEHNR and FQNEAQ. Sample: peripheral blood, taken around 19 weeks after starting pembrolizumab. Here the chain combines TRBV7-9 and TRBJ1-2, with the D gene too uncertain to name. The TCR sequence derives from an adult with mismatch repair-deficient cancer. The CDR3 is CASSKTDLPYGYTF. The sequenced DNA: TGTGCCAGCAGCAAAACGGACCTTCCCTATGGCTACACCTTC.